This passage covers 17 T cell receptor beta chains from one sample sequenced in a study of T cells in Graves' hyperthyroidism and ophthalmopathy. Using RNA transcripts as the source, TCR beta CDR3 regions were amplified. Initially, a first-round RT-PCR of the TCR CDR3 employed the HTBI primer set. TCRdb called the multiplex PCR reads again in MiXCR, with one record for every CDR3 protein. The table includes some 510,000 distinct CDR3 sequences, 35% to 55% detected once. Sequences were obtained from peripheral blood or thyroid tissue (not recorded which). The receptors come from a woman younger than 30 with Graves' hyperthyroidism.

This clonotype was detected only once. This chain uses TRBV9 with TRBJ1-1; D not certain. CDR3 length equals 16 residues. Trimming left V 0 bases short and J 3 bases short, with 15 bases between. CDR1 SGDLS and CDR2 YYNGEE come from the germline V gene. The DNA for the CDR3 is TGTGCCAGCAGCGTAGTACCCCCAAGGCGAGACACTGAAGCTTTCTTT. Its protein is CASSVVPPRRDTEAFF. Supplemented by reference TRBV9 and TRBJ1-1, the full variable domain reads DSGVTQTPKHLITATGQRVTLRCSPRSGDLSVYWYQQSLDQGLQFLIQYYNGEERAKGNILERFSAQQFPDLHSELNLSSLELGDSALYFCASSVVPPRRDTEAFFGQGTRLTVV.

V usage is TRBV7-9 and J usage is TRBJ1-2, with D unclear. This CDR3 region has 12 residues. Germline assignment: CDR1 SEHNR and CDR2 FQNEAQ (reference sequence). The germline V and J ends were trimmed by 5 bases and 6 bases, with 10 bases remaining between them. CDR3 nucleotide sequence: TGTGCCAGCAGCCCCCTCCCCCATGGCTACACCTTC. Protein: CASSPLPHGYTF.

This clonotype was detected only a few times. The rearrangement joins TRBV29-1 to TRBJ1-2; 12 bases are a match to TRBD1. The germline V gene has CDR1 SQVTM and CDR2 ANQGSEA. V lost 7 bases to trimming and J lost 4 bases; unmatched junction nucleotides: 7. The CDR3 is made up of 14 amino acids. The DNA of the CDR3 is TGCAGCGCAGCCGGGACAGGGGGCGTCTATGGCTACACCTTC. Translating gives CSAAGTGGVYGYTF.

The chain recombines TRBV5-1 with TRBJ2-5, with D perhaps matching TRBD2 (6 bases). The V gene's germline CDR1 is SGHRS and CDR2 YFSETQ. V was shortened by 0 bases and J by 2 bases, with 11 bases between the two germline ends. This CDR3 region has 15 residues. For the CDR3, the DNA is TGCGCCAGCAGCTTGGGCTCCGGACTACAAGAGACCCAGTACTTC. This encodes CASSLGSGLQETQYF.

This clonotype was observed many times. This chain joins TRBV7-9 and TRBJ1-6; D gene uncertain. Germline V lookup: CDR1 SEHNR, CDR2 FQNEAQ (reference sequence). V gave up 4 bases and J gave up 10 bases, with 14 bases separating them. This CDR3 region has 14 residues. CDR3 in amino acids: CASSSGSLRSPLHF. In nucleotides, the CDR3 is TGTGCCAGCAGCTCAGGTTCCTTACGGTCACCCCTCCACTTT.

The chain links TRBV20-1 to TRBJ1-2; maybe TRBD1 (6 bases). Germline V gene lookup returns CDR1 DFQATT and CDR2 SNEGSKA (reference sequence). The V end lost 1 base, the J end lost 8 bases, and 14 bases lay between the germline ends. CDR3 length: 13 residues. The CDR3, as DNA: TGCAGTGCTAGAGTGGGGGGGCTGGTGGGCTACACCTTC. Its protein is CSARVGGLVGYTF.

The chain uses TRBV19 and TRBJ2-7; 8 bases agree with TRBD2. Germline CDR1 is LNHDA and CDR2 is SQIVND (reference sequence). This CDR3 region has 14 residues. J was trimmed by 4 bases and V by 6 bases; bases with no gene match: 8. CDR3 residues: CASSHSGIPYEQYF. The CDR3 bases are TGTGCCAGTAGCCATAGCGGGATCCCTTACGAGCAGTACTTC.

The chain joins TRBV20-1 to TRBJ1-2; D ambiguous. The germline CDR1 and CDR2 sequences are DFQATT and SNEGSKA (reference sequence). The CDR3 covers 15 residues. With 0 bases removed from V and 3 bases from J, the gap between germline ends came to 14 bases. The CDR3 nucleotides are TGCAGTGCTAGAGACACGTCTGGCAGGCACTATGGCTACACCTTC. It translates to CSARDTSGRHYGYTF.

This clonotype turned up a few times. The chain couples TRBV24-1 to TRBJ2-7; TRBD1 agrees at 8 bases. The CDR3 has 16 amino acids. With 4 bases clipped from V and 4 bases from J, the junction kept 11 bases outside the gene matches. The germline V gene encodes CDR1 KGHDR and CDR2 SFDVKD. The CDR3 loop is CATSDPRTGRSYEQYF. CDR3 in DNA: TGTGCCACCAGTGACCCCCGGACAGGGAGGTCGTACGAGCAGTACTTC.

This clonotype has only a few counts. This sequence joins TRBV19 and TRBJ1-2, with 8 bases identical to TRBD1. With V trimmed by 6 bases and J by 3 bases, 12 bases remained unmatched. Germline CDR1 and CDR2: LNHDA and SQIVND (reference sequence). This CDR3 has 16 amino acids. The CDR3 spells CASSPSSGTGYYGYTF. In nucleotides, the CDR3 is TGTGCCAGTAGCCCTTCTTCCGGGACAGGATACTATGGCTACACCTTC.

Concerning this clonotype itself: A junction boundary mismatches the germline segment, possibly from a read error. The V gene is TRBV7-6, the J gene TRBJ2-5; 8 bases fit TRBD2. The germline V gene encodes CDR1 SGHVS and CDR2 FNYEAQ. This CDR3 spans 15 amino acids. The CDR3, as DNA: TGTGCCAGCAGCCAGGTGGCTAGCGGGCAAGAGACACAGTACTTC. This encodes CASSQVASGQETQYF. Complete variable domain (other parts from reference TRBV7-6 and TRBJ2-5): GAGVSQSPRYKVTKRGQDVALRCDPISGHVSLYWYRQALGQGPEFLTYFNYEAQQDKSGLPNDRFSAERPEGSISTLTIQRTEQRDSAMYRCASSQVASGQETQYFGPGTRLLVL.

V usage is TRBV5-1 and J usage is TRBJ2-7; 8 bases align to TRBD1. The germline V gene has CDR1 SGHRS and CDR2 YFSETQ. Unmatched junction bases numbered 4, after V lost 1 base and J lost 1 base. The CDR3 covers 15 residues. In DNA form, the CDR3 reads TGCGCCAGCAGCTTGAGGACAGGGTCGTCCTACGAGCAGTACTTC. It is translated as CASSLRTGSSYEQYF.

Regarding this clonotype: One end of the junction does not line up with germline, which may come from a read error. The gene calls are TRBV20-1 and TRBJ1-3, with TRBD1 identical over 7 bases. CDR3 length: 13 residues. Germline V gene lookup returns CDR1 DFQATT and CDR2 SNEGSKA (reference sequence). CDR3 residues: CSARDDRENTTYF. The CDR3 nucleotides are TGCAGTGCTAGAGATGACAGGGAAAACACCACATATTTT.

V gene TRBV20-1 combines with J gene TRBJ1-1; D gene ambiguous. Germline V gene lookup returns CDR1 DFQATT and CDR2 SNEGSKA (reference sequence). The V end lost 4 bases, the J end lost 4 bases, and 13 bases lay between the germline ends. CDR3 length: 13 amino acids. The CDR3 sequence is CSATYTVSTEAFF. In DNA form, the CDR3 reads TGCAGTGCTACGTACACAGTGAGCACTGAAGCTTTCTTT.

Turning to this clonotype: Given the absence of the conserved phenylalanine or tryptophan at the CDR3 end, a read error is likely. No DNA is shown, since the ends of the CDR3 on it are uncertain; the CDR3 is the one TCRdb lists. V usage is TRBV6-1 and J usage is TRBJ2-7; no check of the table's D call, TRBD1, against the DNA was made. In germline, CDR1 is MNHNS, CDR2 SASEGT. The CDR3 has 14 residues if both end residues are counted. CDR3: CASSLAPGQEGTVL.

CDR3 amino acids: CSGDTPSSYEQYF. The DNA for the CDR3 is TGCAGCGGTGACACCCCAAGCTCCTACGAGCAGTACTTC. V usage is TRBV29-1 and J usage is TRBJ2-7, with D hard to call. The CDR3 is 13 residues long. Trimming removed 7 bases at V and 0 bases at J, with 13 bases between. Per the germline V gene, CDR1 is SQVTM and CDR2 is ANQGSEA.

Comments on this clonotype: A much larger clonotype is one base distant, so this may be a read error. The CDR3 bases are TGTGCCCGCAGCGTAGGGGGTGCCACTGAAGCTTTCTTT. It specifies CARSVGGATEAFF. This chain uses TRBV9 with TRBJ1-1; tentative D call: TRBD1 (6 bases). Germline V gene sequence: CDR1 SGDLS, CDR2 YYNGEE. The CDR3 length is 13 residues.